This TCR beta chain was found in a study of CD8 T cells in Susac syndrome. Study results and limitations: There were approximately 15 Susac-specific public clones in total CD8+ repertoires and four to six in CD8+ TEMRA repertoires.

This clonotype was observed a single time. The antigen is not known. Random hexamers were used to reverse transcribe roughly 0.45 to 1 ug of RNA. TCRdb itself ran the immunoSEQ multiplex PCR reads through MiXCR, one entry per CDR3 protein. The sample has 200,000 or so distinct CDR3 sequences, 95% seen once. Sequencing of TCR beta drew on CD8+ and CD4+ T cells from blood. Negative isolation was used for CD8+ and CD4+ T cells, and FACS enrichment was applied to TEMRA cells. Germline V lookup: CDR1 MNHEY, CDR2 SMNVEV (reference sequence). The CDR3 contains 16 residues. V was shortened by 3 bases and J by 0 bases, with 12 bases between the two germline ends.

The clonotype originates from a human donor with Susac syndrome. Material for sequencing was CD8+ T cells from PBMCs. The genes are TRBV27 and TRBJ2-1; unclear D gene. The CDR3 bases are TGTGCCAGCAGTTTTTCTAGGAGCAGCTCCTACAATGAGCAGTTCTTC. This codes for CASSFSRSSSYNEQFF.